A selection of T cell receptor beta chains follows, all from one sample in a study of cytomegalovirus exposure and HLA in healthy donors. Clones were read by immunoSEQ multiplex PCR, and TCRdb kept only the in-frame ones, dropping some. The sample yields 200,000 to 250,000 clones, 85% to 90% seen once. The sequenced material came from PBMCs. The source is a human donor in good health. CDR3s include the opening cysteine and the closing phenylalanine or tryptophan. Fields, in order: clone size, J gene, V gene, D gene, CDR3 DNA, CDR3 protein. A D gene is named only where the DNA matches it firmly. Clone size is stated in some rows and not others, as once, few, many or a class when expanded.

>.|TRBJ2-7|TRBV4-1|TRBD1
TGCGCCAGCAGCCAAGATCGTATGACAGGGGCAGTCACCGAGCAGTACTTC
CASSQDRMTGAVTEQYF
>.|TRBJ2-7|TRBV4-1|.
TGCGCCAGCAGCCGAGATCCTACAGGGACCTACGAGCAGTACTTC
CASSRDPTGTYEQYF
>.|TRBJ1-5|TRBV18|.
TGTGCCAGCTCACCCACAGGGCAGGGTCAGCCCCAGCATTTT
CASSPTGQGQPQHF
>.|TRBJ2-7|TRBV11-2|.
TGTGCCAGCAGCCTAGGACTTACCTACGAGCAGTACTTC
CASSLGLTYEQYF
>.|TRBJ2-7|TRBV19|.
TGTGCCAGTAGTCTTCATCCGTGGGATAGCGGAGCCGGCGAGCAGTACTTC
CASSLHPWDSGAGEQYF
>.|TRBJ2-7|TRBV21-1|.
TGTGCCAGCAGCAAACTTCGAGCGGGAGGGCCCGAGCAGTACTTC
CASSKLRAGGPEQYF
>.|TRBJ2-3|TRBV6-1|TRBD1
TGTGCCAGCAGTCTTGACAGGGCAAAGACAGATACGCAGTATTTT
CASSLDRAKTDTQYF
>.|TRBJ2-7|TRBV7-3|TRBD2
TGTGCCAGCAGCCCGAACGGACTAGCGGGAGGTGAGCAGTACTTC
CASSPNGLAGGEQYF
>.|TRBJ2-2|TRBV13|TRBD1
TGTGCCAGCAGCCGACAGGGGATCGCCGGGGAGCTGTTTTTT
CASSRQGIAGELFF
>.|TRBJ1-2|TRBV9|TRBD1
TGTGCCAGCAGAGGACAGGGCAAGGGACTTTATGGCTACACCTTC
CASRGQGKGLYGYTF
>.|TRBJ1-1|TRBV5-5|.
TGTGCCAGCAGCTTGGGACCAGACAGGAACACTGAAGCTTTCTTT
CASSLGPDRNTEAFF
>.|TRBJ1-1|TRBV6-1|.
TGTGCCAGCAGTGACAGGGGAGGGGAAACTGAAGCTTTCTTT
CASSDRGGETEAFF
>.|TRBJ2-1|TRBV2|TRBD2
TGTGCCAGCAGTACGCGTCCCCTAGCGGGAGGGAATGAGCAGTTCTTC
CASSTRPLAGGNEQFF
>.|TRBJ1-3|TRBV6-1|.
TGTGCCAGCAGTGTATCGGGTACTAGAAACACCATATATTTT
CASSVSGTRNTIYF
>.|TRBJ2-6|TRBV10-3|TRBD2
TGTGCCATCAGTCCCACGGCTGGACTAGCGGGTGCCTCTGGGGCCAACGTCCTGACTTTC
CAISPTAGLAGASGANVLTF
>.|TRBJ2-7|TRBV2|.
TGTGCCAGCTGGGTCACAGTATCCTACGAGCAGTACTTC
CASWVTVSYEQYF
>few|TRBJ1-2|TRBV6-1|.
TGTGCCAGCATCCCTGCCCACGGAGGGGGCTACACCTTC
CASIPAHGGGYTF
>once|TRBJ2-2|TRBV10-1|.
TGCGCCACCAGAGCCGGAGGGGTCGGGGAGCTGTTTTTT
CATRAGGVGELFF
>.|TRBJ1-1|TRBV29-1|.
TGCAGCGTTGATGCAGGGATCACTGAAGCTTTCTTT
CSVDAGITEAFF
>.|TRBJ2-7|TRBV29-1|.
TGCAGCGTTGCGCCACCGGACGAGCAGTACTTC
CSVAPPDEQYF
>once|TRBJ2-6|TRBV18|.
TGTGCCAGCTCACCCGGGGACTCTGGGGCCAACGTCCTGACTTTC
CASSPGDSGANVLTF
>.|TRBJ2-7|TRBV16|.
TGTGCCAGCAGCCAATCACAAGGCGGCTACGAGCAGTACTTC
CASSQSQGGYEQYF
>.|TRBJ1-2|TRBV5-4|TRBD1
TGTGCCAGCAGCTTGTCAGGGGGGTTATCCAACTATGGCTACACCTTC
CASSLSGGLSNYGYTF
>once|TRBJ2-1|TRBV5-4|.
TGTGCCAGCAGCTTGGCGGGAATCAATCACAATGAGCAGTTCTTC
CASSLAGINHNEQFF
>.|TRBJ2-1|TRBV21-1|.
TGTGCCAGCGGCGGAAATACGGACAATGAGCAGTTCTTC
CASGGNTDNEQFF